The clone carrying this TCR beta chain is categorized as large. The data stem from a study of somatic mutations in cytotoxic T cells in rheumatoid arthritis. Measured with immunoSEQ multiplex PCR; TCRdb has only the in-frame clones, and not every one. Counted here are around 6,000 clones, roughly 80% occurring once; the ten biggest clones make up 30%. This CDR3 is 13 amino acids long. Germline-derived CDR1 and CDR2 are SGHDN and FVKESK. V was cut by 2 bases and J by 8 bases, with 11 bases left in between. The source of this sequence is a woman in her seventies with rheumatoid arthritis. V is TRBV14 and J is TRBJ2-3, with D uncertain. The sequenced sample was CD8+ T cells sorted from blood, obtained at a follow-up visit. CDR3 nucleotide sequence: TGTGCCAGCAGCCAAACCGAGCTAAGTACGCAGTATTTT. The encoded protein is CASSQTELSTQYF.